This is a list of T cell receptor beta chains from one sample in a study of shared clonotypes between healthy human individuals. Some clones are missing from TCRdb's copy, which holds only in-frame ones; the method was immunoSEQ multiplex PCR. This sample carries around 1.6 million clones, 95% to 99% of them seen once, and the ten largest clones take 0.45%. Sequences were obtained from naive CD4+ T cells sorted from blood. The receptor set was obtained from a man aged 25 to 40 in good health. Each CDR3 is given with its conserved first and last residue. The D gene is left open where the match is weak. Expanded clones get a size class; other rows say once, few or many, or leave the size out.

cdr3_nt: TGTGCCACCAGCAGAGTGGGACAGGGCGCCCTTCGCGAAAAACTGTTTTTT; cdr3_aa: CATSRVGQGALREKLFF; j_call: TRBJ1-4; clone_size: NA; d_call: TRBD1; v_call: TRBV15
cdr3_nt: TGCGCCAGCAGTCAATCGACGTTTCTGACAGGGAGCAATCAGCCCCAGCATTTT; cdr3_aa: CASSQSTFLTGSNQPQHF; j_call: TRBJ1-5; clone_size: NA; d_call: TRBD1; v_call: TRBV23-1
cdr3_nt: TGCGCCAGCAGCCAAGCACACACCTCCGCCCCAACCTACGAGCAGTACTTC; cdr3_aa: CASSQAHTSAPTYEQYF; j_call: TRBJ2-7; clone_size: NA; d_call: NA; v_call: TRBV4-1
cdr3_nt: TGTGCCAGCAGCGTAATTGGACAGCTCACAGATACGCAGTATTTT; cdr3_aa: CASSVIGQLTDTQYF; j_call: TRBJ2-3; clone_size: few; d_call: NA; v_call: TRBV9
cdr3_nt: TGTGCCAGCAGCTTAGGTAGTAGCACAGATACGCAGTATTTT; cdr3_aa: CASSLGSSTDTQYF; j_call: TRBJ2-3; clone_size: NA; d_call: NA; v_call: TRBV11-3
cdr3_nt: TGTGCCACCAGCAGAGTAGGGACTTTAAAAGAGACCCAGTACTTC; cdr3_aa: CATSRVGTLKETQYF; j_call: TRBJ2-5; clone_size: NA; d_call: NA; v_call: TRBV15
cdr3_nt: TGCAGCCTTGATCTCACAGATACGCAGTATTTT; cdr3_aa: CSLDLTDTQYF; j_call: TRBJ2-3; clone_size: NA; d_call: NA; v_call: TRBV29-1
cdr3_nt: TGTGCCAGCAGCGGAGGGGTGTCTAACTATGGCTACACCTTC; cdr3_aa: CASSGGVSNYGYTF; j_call: TRBJ1-2; clone_size: NA; d_call: NA; v_call: TRBV6-1
cdr3_nt: TGTGCCAGCAGCTTGCCGACAGGCCTCTCCTACGAGCAGTACTTC; cdr3_aa: CASSLPTGLSYEQYF; j_call: TRBJ2-7; clone_size: NA; d_call: NA; v_call: TRBV5-6
cdr3_nt: TGTGCCAGCAGCTTCCAAAGGAACACTGAAGCTTTCTTT; cdr3_aa: CASSFQRNTEAFF; j_call: TRBJ1-1; clone_size: once; d_call: NA; v_call: TRBV5-4
cdr3_nt: TGTGCCAGCAGCTTATCCTGGGACAATGAGCAGTTCTTC; cdr3_aa: CASSLSWDNEQFF; j_call: TRBJ2-1; clone_size: NA; d_call: NA; v_call: TRBV7-6
cdr3_nt: TGTGCCAGCCACAGGGGGCTGGAGCAGTACTTC; cdr3_aa: CASHRGLEQYF; j_call: TRBJ2-7; clone_size: once; d_call: TRBD1; v_call: TRBV5-4
cdr3_nt: TGTGCCAGCAGTTTTTGGAGGAGCTCCTACGAGCAGTACTTC; cdr3_aa: CASSFWRSSYEQYF; j_call: TRBJ2-7; clone_size: NA; d_call: NA; v_call: TRBV27
cdr3_nt: TGCAGCGTTGGTATAGCGGGCAGCAATGAGCAGTTCTTC; cdr3_aa: CSVGIAGSNEQFF; j_call: TRBJ2-1; clone_size: NA; d_call: TRBD2; v_call: TRBV29-1
cdr3_nt: TGTGCCAGCTCACCTTCAATAAAGGGGGATAGCGAAAAACTGTTTTTT; cdr3_aa: CASSPSIKGDSEKLFF; j_call: TRBJ1-4; clone_size: NA; d_call: NA; v_call: TRBV18
cdr3_nt: TGCGCCAGCAGCCCGGAGCCGGGACTCACCGGGGAGCTGTTTTTT; cdr3_aa: CASSPEPGLTGELFF; j_call: TRBJ2-2; clone_size: NA; d_call: NA; v_call: TRBV5-1
cdr3_nt: TGTGCCAGCAGCCTTCCACAGGGGGCGTTCTATGGCTACACCTTC; cdr3_aa: CASSLPQGAFYGYTF; j_call: TRBJ1-2; clone_size: NA; d_call: TRBD1; v_call: TRBV28
cdr3_nt: TGTGCCAGCAGCTTCACCTACGAGCAGTACTTC; cdr3_aa: CASSFTYEQYF; j_call: TRBJ2-7; clone_size: NA; d_call: NA; v_call: TRBV11-2
cdr3_nt: TGTGCCAGCAGTTTCGCGGGGCAAGAGACCCAGTACTTC; cdr3_aa: CASSFAGQETQYF; j_call: TRBJ2-5; clone_size: NA; d_call: NA; v_call: TRBV27
cdr3_nt: TGTGCCAGTAGTATACAGGGGGCGCGACACGAGACCCAGTACTTC; cdr3_aa: CASSIQGARHETQYF; j_call: TRBJ2-5; clone_size: NA; d_call: TRBD1; v_call: TRBV19
cdr3_nt: TGTGCCTGGAGGGGACAGCCTAACACTGAAGCTTTCTTT; cdr3_aa: CAWRGQPNTEAFF; j_call: TRBJ1-1; clone_size: once; d_call: TRBD1; v_call: TRBV30
cdr3_nt: TGCAGCGTAACCGACAGAATATACAATGAGCAGTTCTTC; cdr3_aa: CSVTDRIYNEQFF; j_call: TRBJ2-1; clone_size: NA; d_call: NA; v_call: TRBV29-1
cdr3_nt: TGTGCCAGCAGCGTAGGGGCGAGAGCGGGGAATGAGCAGTTCTTC; cdr3_aa: CASSVGARAGNEQFF; j_call: TRBJ2-1; clone_size: once; d_call: TRBD2; v_call: TRBV9
cdr3_nt: TGTGCCAGCAGCTCAAGGGCCGGATTAACAGCCTACAATGAGCAGTTCTTC; cdr3_aa: CASSSRAGLTAYNEQFF; j_call: TRBJ2-1; clone_size: NA; d_call: NA; v_call: TRBV5-8
cdr3_nt: TGCGCCAGCAGCTTCGGTGGGGCCTACGAGCAGTACTTC; cdr3_aa: CASSFGGAYEQYF; j_call: TRBJ2-7; clone_size: once; d_call: NA; v_call: TRBV5-1
cdr3_nt: TGTGCCAGCAGCTTAGGGTCAGGAACTTATGGCTACACCTTC; cdr3_aa: CASSLGSGTYGYTF; j_call: TRBJ1-2; clone_size: NA; d_call: NA; v_call: TRBV7-2
cdr3_nt: TGTGCCAGCAGTGAAGCAGGGGTTCTAGGCTACGAGCAGTACTTC; cdr3_aa: CASSEAGVLGYEQYF; j_call: TRBJ2-7; clone_size: NA; d_call: NA; v_call: TRBV6-1
cdr3_nt: TGTGCCAGCAGTTACTTCGCTGAAAAACTGTTTTTT; cdr3_aa: CASSYFAEKLFF; j_call: TRBJ1-4; clone_size: once; d_call: NA; v_call: TRBV6-6
cdr3_nt: TGTGCCAGCAGCGTAGTCCCGGGGGGGAACACAGATACGCAGTATTTT; cdr3_aa: CASSVVPGGNTDTQYF; j_call: TRBJ2-3; clone_size: NA; d_call: TRBD2; v_call: TRBV9
cdr3_nt: TGTGCCATCGCAGAGACTAGCAATCAGCCCCAGCATTTT; cdr3_aa: CAIAETSNQPQHF; j_call: TRBJ1-5; clone_size: once; d_call: NA; v_call: TRBV10-3
cdr3_nt: TGTGCCAGCAGCTTAGCTGCAGGGACATCCTACGAGCAGTACTTC; cdr3_aa: CASSLAAGTSYEQYF; j_call: TRBJ2-7; clone_size: NA; d_call: NA; v_call: TRBV13
cdr3_nt: TGTGCCAGCCGAACCCAAGCGGGAGAGCCCTACAATGAGCAGTTCTTC; cdr3_aa: CASRTQAGEPYNEQFF; j_call: TRBJ2-1; clone_size: NA; d_call: TRBD2; v_call: TRBV28
cdr3_nt: TGTGCCAGCAGCTTAGGAGAGGGGAACAGCTATCAGTACTTC; cdr3_aa: CASSLGEGNSYQYF; j_call: TRBJ2-4; clone_size: once; d_call: NA; v_call: TRBV7-9
cdr3_nt: TGTGCCAGCAGCTTAGAATTCGCGATACACAATGAGCAGTTCTTC; cdr3_aa: CASSLEFAIHNEQFF; j_call: TRBJ2-1; clone_size: NA; d_call: NA; v_call: TRBV7-7
cdr3_nt: TGTGCCAGCAGTGGCAGCGCGGGAGGGCAGGAGACCCAGTACTTC; cdr3_aa: CASSGSAGGQETQYF; j_call: TRBJ2-5; clone_size: NA; d_call: TRBD2; v_call: TRBV11-3
cdr3_nt: TGCGCCAGCAGCTCCGACAGGGGATTTGGCTACACCTTC; cdr3_aa: CASSSDRGFGYTF; j_call: TRBJ1-2; clone_size: NA; d_call: TRBD1; v_call: TRBV10-2
cdr3_nt: TGTGCCAGCAGTTTAGGAGATATCTACTATGGCTACACCTTC; cdr3_aa: CASSLGDIYYGYTF; j_call: TRBJ1-2; clone_size: NA; d_call: NA; v_call: TRBV28
cdr3_nt: TGTGCCAGCAGCTTAGCCCCAGGGGATTACGAGCAGTACTTC; cdr3_aa: CASSLAPGDYEQYF; j_call: TRBJ2-7; clone_size: NA; d_call: NA; v_call: TRBV7-9
cdr3_nt: TGTGCCAGCAGCTTACTCGGCGGTCTTGGGGGTGAGCAGTTCTTC; cdr3_aa: CASSLLGGLGGEQFF; j_call: TRBJ2-1; clone_size: NA; d_call: NA; v_call: TRBV11-2
cdr3_nt: TGTGCCAGCAGCTTGGCGGGGACAGGGGGAGAGACCCAGTACTTC; cdr3_aa: CASSLAGTGGETQYF; j_call: TRBJ2-5; clone_size: NA; d_call: TRBD1; v_call: TRBV5-4
cdr3_nt: TGTGCCAGCAAGCTCGGCTACCCGGGGTACGAGCAGTACTTC; cdr3_aa: CASKLGYPGYEQYF; j_call: TRBJ2-7; clone_size: NA; d_call: NA; v_call: TRBV6-1
cdr3_nt: TGTGCCACCAGCAGAGATCCACAGCAAGAGACCCAGTACTTC; cdr3_aa: CATSRDPQQETQYF; j_call: TRBJ2-5; clone_size: NA; d_call: NA; v_call: TRBV15
cdr3_nt: TGTGCCAGCAGCCCGGGGCTACTTTACGAGCAGTACTTC; cdr3_aa: CASSPGLLYEQYF; j_call: TRBJ2-7; clone_size: NA; d_call: NA; v_call: TRBV4-2